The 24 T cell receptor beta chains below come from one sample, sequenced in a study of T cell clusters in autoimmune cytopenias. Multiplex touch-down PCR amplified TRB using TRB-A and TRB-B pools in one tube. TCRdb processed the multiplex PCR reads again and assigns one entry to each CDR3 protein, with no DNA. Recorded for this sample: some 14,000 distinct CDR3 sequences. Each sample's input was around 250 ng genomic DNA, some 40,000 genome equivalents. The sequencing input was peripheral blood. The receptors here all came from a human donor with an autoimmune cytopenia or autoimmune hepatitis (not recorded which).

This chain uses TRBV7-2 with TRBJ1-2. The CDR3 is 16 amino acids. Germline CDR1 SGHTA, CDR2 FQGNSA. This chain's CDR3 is CASSLALGTALYGYTF.

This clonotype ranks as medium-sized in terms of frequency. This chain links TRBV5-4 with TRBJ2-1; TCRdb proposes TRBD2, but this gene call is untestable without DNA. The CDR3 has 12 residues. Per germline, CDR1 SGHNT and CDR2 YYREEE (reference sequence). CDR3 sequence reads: CASSRWTNEQFF.

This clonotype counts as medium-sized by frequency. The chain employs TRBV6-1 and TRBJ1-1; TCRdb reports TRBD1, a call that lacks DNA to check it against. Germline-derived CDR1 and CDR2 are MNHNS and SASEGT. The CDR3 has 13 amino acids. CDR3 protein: CASSGRVGTEAFF.

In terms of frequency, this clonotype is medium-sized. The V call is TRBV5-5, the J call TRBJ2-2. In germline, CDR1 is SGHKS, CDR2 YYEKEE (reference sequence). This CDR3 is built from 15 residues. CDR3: CASSLGLADTGELFF.

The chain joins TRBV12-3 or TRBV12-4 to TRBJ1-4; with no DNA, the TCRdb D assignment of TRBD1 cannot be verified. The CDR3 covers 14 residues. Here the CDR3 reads CASRRTGGREKLFF.

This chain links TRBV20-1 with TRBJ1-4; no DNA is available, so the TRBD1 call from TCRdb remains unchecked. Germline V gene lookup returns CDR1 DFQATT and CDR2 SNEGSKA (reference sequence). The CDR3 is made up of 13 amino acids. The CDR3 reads CSARQGHNGKLFF.

The CDR3 sequence is CASSETTGGRDEQFF. The chain has TRBV6-1 and TRBJ2-1; the D call of TRBD1 rests on TCRdb alone, since no DNA is present to check it. The CDR3 loop spans 15 amino acids. CDR1 and CDR2 (germline): MNHNS, SASEGT.

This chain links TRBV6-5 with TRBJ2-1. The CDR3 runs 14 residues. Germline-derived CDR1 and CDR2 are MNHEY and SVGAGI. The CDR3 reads CASSSRIGGNEQFF.

The CDR3 reads CASSYSGQGVQGYTF. The rearrangement links TRBV6-1 to TRBJ1-2; absent DNA, TCRdb's TRBD1 call cannot be checked. CDR1 and CDR2 from the germline V gene are MNHNS and SASEGT. The CDR3 totals 15 residues.

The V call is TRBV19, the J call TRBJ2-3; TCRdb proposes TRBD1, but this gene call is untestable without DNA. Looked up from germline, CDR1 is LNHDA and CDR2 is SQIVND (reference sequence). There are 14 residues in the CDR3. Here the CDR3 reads CASSLFQGTDTQYF.

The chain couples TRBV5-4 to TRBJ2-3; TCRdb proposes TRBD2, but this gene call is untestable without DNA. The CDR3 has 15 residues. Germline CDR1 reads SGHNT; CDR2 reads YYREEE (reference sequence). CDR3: CASSFAGGPINTQYF.

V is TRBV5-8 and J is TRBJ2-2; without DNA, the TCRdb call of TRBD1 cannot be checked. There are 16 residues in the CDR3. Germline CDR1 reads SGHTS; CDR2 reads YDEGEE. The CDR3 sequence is CASSWATGVNTGELFF. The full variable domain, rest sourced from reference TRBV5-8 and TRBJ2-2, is EAGVTQSPTHLIKTRGQQATLRCSPISGHTSVYWYQQALGLGLQFLLWYDEGEERNRGNFPPRFSGRQFPNYSSELNVNALELEDSALYLCASSWATGVNTGELFFGEGSRLTVL.

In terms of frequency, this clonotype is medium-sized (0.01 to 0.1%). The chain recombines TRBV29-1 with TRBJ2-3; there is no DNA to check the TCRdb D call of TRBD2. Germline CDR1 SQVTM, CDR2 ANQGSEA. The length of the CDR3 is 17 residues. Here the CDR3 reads CSVEDTKSGVRTDTQYF.

CDR3 amino acids: CASSPGTGSQPQHF. The genes are TRBV18 and TRBJ1-5; TCRdb gives TRBD1 as the D gene, but with no DNA this cannot be confirmed. The CDR3 is made up of 14 amino acids. Germline V lookup: CDR1 KGHSH, CDR2 LQKENI.

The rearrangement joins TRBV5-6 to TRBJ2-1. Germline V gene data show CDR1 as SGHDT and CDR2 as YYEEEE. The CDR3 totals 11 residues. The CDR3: CASSFHNEQFF.

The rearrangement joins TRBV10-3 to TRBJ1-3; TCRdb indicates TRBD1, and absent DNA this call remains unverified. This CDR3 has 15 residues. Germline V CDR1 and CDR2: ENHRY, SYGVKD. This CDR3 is CAIRHGLSSGNTIYF.

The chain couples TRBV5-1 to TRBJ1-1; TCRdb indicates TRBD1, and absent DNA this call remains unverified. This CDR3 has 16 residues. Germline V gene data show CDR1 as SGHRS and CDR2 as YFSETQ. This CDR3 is CASSSQGLDLNTEAFF.

The chain's CDR3 is CAWSGTGQESSPLHF. The rearrangement links TRBV30 to TRBJ1-6; TCRdb's D gene call, TRBD1, goes unchecked for lack of DNA. The CDR3 runs 15 residues. Per germline, CDR1 GTSNPN and CDR2 SVGIG (reference sequence).

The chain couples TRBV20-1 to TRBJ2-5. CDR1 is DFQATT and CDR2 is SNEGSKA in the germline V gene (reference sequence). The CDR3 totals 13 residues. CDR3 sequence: CSARARVQGTQYF.

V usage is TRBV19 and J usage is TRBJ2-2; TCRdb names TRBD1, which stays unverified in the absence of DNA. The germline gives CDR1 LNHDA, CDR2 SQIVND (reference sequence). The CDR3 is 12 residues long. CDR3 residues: CASRTGTGELFF.

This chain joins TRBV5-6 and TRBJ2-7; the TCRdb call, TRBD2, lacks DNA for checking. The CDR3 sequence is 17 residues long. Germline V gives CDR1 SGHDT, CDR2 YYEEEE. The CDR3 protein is CASSLTGGAGKYYEQYF.

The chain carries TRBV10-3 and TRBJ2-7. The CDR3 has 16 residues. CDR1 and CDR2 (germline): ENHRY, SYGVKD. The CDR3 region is CAISVITGGASYEQYF.

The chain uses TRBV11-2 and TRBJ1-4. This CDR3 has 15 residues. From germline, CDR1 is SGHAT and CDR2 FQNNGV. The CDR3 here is CASSLVGRLGEKLFF. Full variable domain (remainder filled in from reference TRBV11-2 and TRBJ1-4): EAGVAQSPRYKIIEKRQSVAFWCNPISGHATLYWYQQILGQGPKLLIQFQNNGVVDDSQLPKDRFSAERLKGVDSTLKIQPAKLEDSAVYLCASSLVGRLGEKLFFGSGTQLSVL.

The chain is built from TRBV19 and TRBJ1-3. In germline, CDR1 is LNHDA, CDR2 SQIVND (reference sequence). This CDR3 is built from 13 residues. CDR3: CASTSAIGNTIYF.